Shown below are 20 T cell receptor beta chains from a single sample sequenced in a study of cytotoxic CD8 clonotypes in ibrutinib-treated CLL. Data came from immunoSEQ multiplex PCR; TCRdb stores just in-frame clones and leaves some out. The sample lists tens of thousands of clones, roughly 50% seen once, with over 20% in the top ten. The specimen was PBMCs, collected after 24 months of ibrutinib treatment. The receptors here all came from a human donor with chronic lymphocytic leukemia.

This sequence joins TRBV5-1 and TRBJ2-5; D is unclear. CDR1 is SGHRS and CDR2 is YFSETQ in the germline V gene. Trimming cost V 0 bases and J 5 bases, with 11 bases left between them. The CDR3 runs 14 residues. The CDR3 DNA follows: TGCGCCAGCAGCTTGGTGGGCAGGCTGGAGACCCAGTACTTC. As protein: CASSLVGRLETQYF.

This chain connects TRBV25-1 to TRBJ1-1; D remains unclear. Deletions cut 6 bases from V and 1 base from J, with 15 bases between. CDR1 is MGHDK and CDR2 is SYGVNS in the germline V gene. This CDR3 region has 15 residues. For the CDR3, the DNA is TGTGCCAGCAGCCCTAATGGCAGACAGAACACTGAAGCTTTCTTT. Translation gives CASSPNGRQNTEAFF.

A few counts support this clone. The CDR3 DNA reads TGCGCCAGCAGCCAAGGGGGAAATCAGCCCCAGCATTTT. Amino acid sequence: CASSQGGNQPQHF. The V and J genes are TRBV4-1 and TRBJ1-5; the D is unclear. The ends were cut back, 1 base at V and 4 bases at J, with 5 bases in the middle. The CDR3 contains 13 residues. Per germline, CDR1 MGHRA and CDR2 YSYEKL.

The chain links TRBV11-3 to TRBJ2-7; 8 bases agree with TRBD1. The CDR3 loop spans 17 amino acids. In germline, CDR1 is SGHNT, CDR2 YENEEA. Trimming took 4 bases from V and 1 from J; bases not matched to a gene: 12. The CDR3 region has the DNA TGTGCCAGCAGCTGCCGAACGGACAGGGCCCCTTCCTACGAGCAGTACGTC. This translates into CASSCRTDRAPSYEQYV.

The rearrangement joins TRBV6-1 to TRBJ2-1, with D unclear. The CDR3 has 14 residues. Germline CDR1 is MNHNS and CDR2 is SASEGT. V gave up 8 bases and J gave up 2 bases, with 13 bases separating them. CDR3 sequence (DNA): TGTGCCAGCCTGACATTTATAACCTACAATGAGCAGTTCTTC. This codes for CASLTFITYNEQFF.

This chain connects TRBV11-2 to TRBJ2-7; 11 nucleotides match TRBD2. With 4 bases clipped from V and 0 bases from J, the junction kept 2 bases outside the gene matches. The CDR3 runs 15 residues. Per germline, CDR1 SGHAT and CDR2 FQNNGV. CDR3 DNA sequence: TGTGCCAGCAGCTCCACTAGCGGGAGCTCCTACGAGCAGTACTTC. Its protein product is CASSSTSGSSYEQYF.

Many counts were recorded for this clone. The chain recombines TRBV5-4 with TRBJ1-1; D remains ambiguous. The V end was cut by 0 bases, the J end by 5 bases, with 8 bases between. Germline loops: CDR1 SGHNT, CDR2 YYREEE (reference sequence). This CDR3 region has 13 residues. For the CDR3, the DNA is TGTGCCAGCAGCTTGGAGCTAATGACTGAAGCTTTCTTT. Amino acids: CASSLELMTEAFF. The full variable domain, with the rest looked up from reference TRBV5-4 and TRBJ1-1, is ETGVTQSPTHLIKTRGQQVTLRCSSQSGHNTVSWYQQALGQGPQFIFQYYREEENGRGNFPPRFSGLQFPNYSSELNVNALELDDSALYLCASSLELMTEAFFGQGTRLTVV.

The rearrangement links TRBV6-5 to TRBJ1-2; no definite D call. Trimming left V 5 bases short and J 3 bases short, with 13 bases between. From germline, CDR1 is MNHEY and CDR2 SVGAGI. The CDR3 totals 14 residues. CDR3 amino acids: CASSPWTDDYGYTF. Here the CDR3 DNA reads TGTGCCAGCAGTCCTTGGACGGACGACTATGGCTACACCTTC.

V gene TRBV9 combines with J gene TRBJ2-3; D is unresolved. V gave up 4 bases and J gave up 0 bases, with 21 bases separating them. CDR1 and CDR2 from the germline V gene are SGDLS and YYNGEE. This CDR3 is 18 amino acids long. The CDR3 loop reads CASSIDNQSPPSTDTQYF. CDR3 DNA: TGTGCCAGCAGCATCGATAACCAAAGCCCCCCTAGCACAGATACGCAGTATTTT.

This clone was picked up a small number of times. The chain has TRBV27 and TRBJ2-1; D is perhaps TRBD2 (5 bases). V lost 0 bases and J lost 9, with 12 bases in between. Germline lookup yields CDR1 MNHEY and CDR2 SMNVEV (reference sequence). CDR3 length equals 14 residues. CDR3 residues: CASSLSPSSTEQFF. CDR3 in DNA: TGTGCCAGCAGTTTATCACCTAGCTCCACTGAGCAGTTCTTC.

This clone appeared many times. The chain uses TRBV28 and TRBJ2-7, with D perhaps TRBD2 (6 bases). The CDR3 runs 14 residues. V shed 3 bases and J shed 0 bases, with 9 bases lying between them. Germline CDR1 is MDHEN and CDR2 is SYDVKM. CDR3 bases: TGTGCCAGCAGTTTGGGGGGTGGCTCCTACGAGCAGTACGTC. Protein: CASSLGGGSYEQYV.

CDR3: CASSGGQFTEAFF. The CDR3 DNA reads as TGTGCCAGCAGCGGCGGACAGTTCACTGAAGCTTTCTTT. The chain couples TRBV9 to TRBJ1-1; D may be TRBD1 (6 bases). Deletions cut 3 bases from V and 4 bases from J, with 10 bases between. There are 13 residues in the CDR3. Germline V lookup: CDR1 SGDLS, CDR2 YYNGEE.

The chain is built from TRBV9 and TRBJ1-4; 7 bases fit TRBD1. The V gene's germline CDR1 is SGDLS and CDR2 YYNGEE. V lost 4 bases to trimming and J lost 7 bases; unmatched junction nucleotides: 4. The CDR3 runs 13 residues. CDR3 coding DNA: TGTGCCAGCAGCTCTGGGACAGTTGAAAAACTGTTTTTT. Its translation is CASSSGTVEKLFF.

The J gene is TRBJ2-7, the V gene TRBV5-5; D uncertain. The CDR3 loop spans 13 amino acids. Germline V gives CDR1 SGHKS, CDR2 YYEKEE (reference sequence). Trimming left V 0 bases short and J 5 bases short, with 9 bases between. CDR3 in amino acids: CASSLGSRNEQYV. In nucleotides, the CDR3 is TGTGCCAGCAGCTTGGGGTCTAGAAACGAGCAGTACGTC.

CDR3 DNA: TGTGCCAGCAGGAGACACGGCTACGAGCAGTACGTC. Encoded protein: CASRRHGYEQYV. V usage is TRBV5-6 and J usage is TRBJ2-7; no firm D call. CDR3 length: 12 amino acids. V shed 5 bases and J shed 3 bases, with 9 bases lying between them. In germline, CDR1 is SGHDT, CDR2 YYEEEE.

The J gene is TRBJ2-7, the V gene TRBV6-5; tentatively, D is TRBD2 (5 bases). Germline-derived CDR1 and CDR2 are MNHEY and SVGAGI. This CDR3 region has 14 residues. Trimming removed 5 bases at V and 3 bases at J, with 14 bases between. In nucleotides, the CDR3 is TGTGCCAGCAGTGCGGGTACAGCCTTCTACGAGCAGTACTTC. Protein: CASSAGTAFYEQYF.

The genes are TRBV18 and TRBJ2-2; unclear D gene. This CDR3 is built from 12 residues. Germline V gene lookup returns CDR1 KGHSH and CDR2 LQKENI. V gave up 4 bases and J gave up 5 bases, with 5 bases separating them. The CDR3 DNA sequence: TGTGCCAGCTCACAGGCTACCGGGGAGCTGTTTTTT. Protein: CASSQATGELFF.

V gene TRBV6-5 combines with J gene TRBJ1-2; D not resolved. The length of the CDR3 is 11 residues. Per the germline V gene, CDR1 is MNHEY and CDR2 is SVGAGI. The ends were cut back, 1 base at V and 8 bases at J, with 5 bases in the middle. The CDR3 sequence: CASSYWGGYTF. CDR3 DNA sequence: TGTGCCAGCAGTTACTGGGGAGGCTACACCTTC.

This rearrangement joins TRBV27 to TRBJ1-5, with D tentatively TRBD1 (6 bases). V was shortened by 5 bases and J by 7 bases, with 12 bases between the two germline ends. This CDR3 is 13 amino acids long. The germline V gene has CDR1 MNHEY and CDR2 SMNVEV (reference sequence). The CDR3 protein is CASSGGVRQPQHF. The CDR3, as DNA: TGTGCCAGCAGTGGGGGCGTCAGGCAGCCCCAGCATTTT.

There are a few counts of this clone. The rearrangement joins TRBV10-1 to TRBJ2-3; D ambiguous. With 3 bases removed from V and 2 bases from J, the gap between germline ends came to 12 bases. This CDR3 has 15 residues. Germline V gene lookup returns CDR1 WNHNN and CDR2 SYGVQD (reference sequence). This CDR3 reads CASSDSRLITDTQYF. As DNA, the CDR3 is TGCGCCAGCAGTGACTCGCGCCTTATCACAGATACGCAGTATTTT.